Below, one T cell receptor beta chain is given with its context. Genomic DNA, for the unsorted samples, came from roughly 90 million PBMCs. Authors' processing steps: From ImmunoSEQ came sequences covering only the junction and carrying no quality scores, so filtering differed. TCRdb keeps only in-frame clones here, not all; method: immunoSEQ multiplex PCR. The V and J calls and clone size are taken from that table; D and trimming were inferred from the DNA. Of roughly 500,000 clones in the sample, over 60% are singletons; the top ten hold 10% to 15%. These data originate in a study of shared clonotypes between healthy human individuals. The TCR originated in a woman aged 40 to 50 in good health. Some clones in this sample may be carry-over from other donors' samples. The material sequenced was PBMCs.

CDR3 residues: CASSRGSSGANVLTF. The CDR3 DNA is TGTGCCAGCAGTAGGGGATCCTCTGGGGCCAACGTCCTGACTTTC. The chain couples TRBV28 to TRBJ2-6, with D possibly TRBD1 on 5 matching bases. CDR3 size: 15 residues. CDR1 is MDHEN, CDR2 SYDVKM, per germline. With 5 bases removed from V and 0 bases from J, the gap between germline ends came to 8 bases.